This T cell receptor beta chain stems from a study of cytomegalovirus exposure and HLA in healthy donors. This clone came up once. An approximately 120-subject validation cohort, separate from the approximately 670-subject first cohort, supplied the donors. Germline assignment: CDR1 SEHNR and CDR2 FQNEAQ (reference sequence). The CDR3 is made up of 14 amino acids. The V end was cut by 5 bases, the J end by 0 bases, with 8 bases between. Sequencing used immunoSEQ multiplex PCR; TCRdb keeps in-frame clones, though not all of them. The table lists about 130,000 clones, more than 95% of them singletons, with about 1.7% in the top ten.

The genes are TRBV7-9 and TRBJ1-3; no reliable D call. The specimen sequenced was PBMCs. This TCR came from a man aged 18 to 30 in good health and CMV-seronegative. Here the CDR3 reads CASSPHRSGNTIYF. CDR3 DNA: TGTGCCAGCAGCCCACACCGCTCTGGAAACACCATATATTTT.